Listed here are 27 T cell receptor beta chains from one sample, sequenced in a study of technical replicates of blood from a handful of donors. Sequencing used immunoSEQ multiplex PCR; TCRdb keeps in-frame clones, though not all of them. The profile shows fewer than 110,000 clones, 95% to 96% of them singletons. The sample consisted of T cells isolated from PBMCs. The receptors shown here come from a human donor in good health.

Worth noting for this clone: The CDR3 ends on some other residue instead of the conserved phenylalanine or tryptophan, so this is likely a read error. The V gene is TRBV6-1, the J gene TRBJ1-1; maybe TRBD1 (5 bases). The germline CDR1 and CDR2 sequences are MNHNS and SASEGT. V shed 4 bases and J shed 6 bases, with 12 bases lying between them. This CDR3 is built from 13 residues. The CDR3 loop is CASSGRGVAEAFL. The CDR3, as DNA: TGTGCCAGCAGTGGACGGGGGGTCGCTGAAGCTTTCCTT.

The gene calls are TRBV15 and TRBJ1-1; possible D gene TRBD1, 5 bases. The germline gives CDR1 LNHNV, CDR2 YYDKDF (reference sequence). The CDR3 has 15 residues. With 0 bases removed from V and 3 bases from J, the gap between germline ends came to 11 bases. The CDR3 region is CATSREGAFDTEAFF. The CDR3 nucleotides are TGTGCCACCAGCAGAGAAGGGGCCTTTGACACTGAAGCTTTCTTT.

The gene calls are TRBV29-1 and TRBJ1-5; a possible D gene is TRBD1 (6 bases). V was pared by 4 bases and J by 7 bases, with 17 bases between. This CDR3 has 14 amino acids. Germline V gene lookup returns CDR1 SQVTM and CDR2 ANQGSEA. CDR3 nucleotide sequence: TGCAGCGTTGCCCAGGGGCTACGAGAGCAGCCCCAGCATTTT. Amino acids: CSVAQGLREQPQHF.

The rearrangement uses TRBV27 and TRBJ1-1, with TRBD1 matching 7 bases. Germline V gives CDR1 MNHEY, CDR2 SMNVEV (reference sequence). The CDR3 extends over 15 amino acids. V lost 3 bases, J lost 5 bases, and 9 bases stayed unmatched. The CDR3 sequence is CASSFIGQARTEAFF. The CDR3 nucleotides read TGTGCCAGCAGTTTCATCGGACAGGCACGGACTGAAGCTTTCTTT.

The CDR3 DNA reads TGCGCCAGCAGCTTCGGAGGGGACTATGGCTACACCTTC. Encoded protein: CASSFGGDYGYTF. The chain joins TRBV5-1 to TRBJ1-2; possibly TRBD1 for D (5 bases). The ends were cut back, 2 bases at V and 3 bases at J, with 8 bases in the middle. Looked up from germline, CDR1 is SGHRS and CDR2 is YFSETQ. The CDR3 extends over 13 amino acids.

The chain links TRBV7-3 to TRBJ1-5, with D uncertain. V lost 2 bases and J lost 5, with 10 bases in between. Per germline, CDR1 SGHTA and CDR2 FQGTGA. The CDR3 contains 14 residues. CDR3 sequence reads: CASSLGYRDQPQHF. For the CDR3, the DNA is TGTGCCAGCAGCTTAGGTTATCGGGATCAGCCCCAGCATTTT.

In this sample, this clone turned up once. CDR3 bases: TGTGCCAGCAAGGGACTTCAAGAGACCCAGTACTTC. Translated, it gives CASKGLQETQYF. The chain uses TRBV5-8 and TRBJ2-5, with D perhaps matching TRBD2 (6 bases). The germline V and J ends were trimmed by 6 bases and 2 bases, with 8 bases remaining between them. The CDR3 covers 12 residues. Germline V gene sequence: CDR1 SGHTS, CDR2 YDEGEE.

This clone has just one count. The chain recombines TRBV5-4 with TRBJ2-5; a possible D gene is TRBD2 (5 bases). V lost 4 bases, J lost 5 bases, and 18 bases lay in between. Germline CDR1 is SGHNT and CDR2 is YYREEE (reference sequence). The CDR3 is 15 residues long. CDR3 sequence (DNA): TGTGCCAGCAGCCGTGAAGGGAGCCTAAGGGAGACCCAGTACTTC. Encoded protein: CASSREGSLRETQYF. Complete variable domain (other parts from reference TRBV5-4 and TRBJ2-5): ETGVTQSPTHLIKTRGQQVTLRCSSQSGHNTVSWYQQALGQGPQFIFQYYREEENGRGNFPPRFSGLQFPNYSSELNVNALELDDSALYLCASSREGSLRETQYFGPGTRLLVL.

The rearrangement joins TRBV18 to TRBJ2-2; TRBD1 matches at 9 bases. With 8 bases clipped from V and 4 bases from J, the junction kept 5 bases outside the gene matches. The CDR3 has 14 residues. Per the germline V gene, CDR1 is KGHSH and CDR2 is LQKENI. CDR3 amino acids: CASGDRDPTGELFF. The CDR3 DNA reads TGTGCCAGCGGGGACAGGGACCCCACCGGGGAGCTGTTTTTT.

The rearrangement uses TRBV15 and TRBJ1-1, with a tentative D call TRBD1 (5 bases). The germline CDR1 and CDR2 sequences are LNHNV and YYDKDF (reference sequence). The CDR3 sequence is 15 residues long. V was cut by 5 bases and J by 0 bases, with 13 bases left in between. The CDR3 coding sequence is TGTGCCACCAGCGGCGGGACCTTTCTGAACACTGAAGCTTTCTTT. This encodes CATSGGTFLNTEAFF.

This sequence joins TRBV6-1 and TRBJ2-2; 7 bases align to TRBD2. Germline V CDR1 and CDR2: MNHNS, SASEGT. The CDR3 loop spans 15 amino acids. Trimming cost V 2 bases and J 4 bases; bases outside gene matches: 4. The CDR3 spells CASSENGGGTGELFF. The CDR3 region has the DNA TGTGCCAGCAGTGAAAACGGCGGGGGCACCGGGGAGCTGTTTTTT.

V usage is TRBV10-2 and J usage is TRBJ2-7; 8 nucleotides line up with TRBD2. Trimming cost V 4 bases and J 0 bases; bases outside gene matches: 5. The CDR3 is 15 residues long. Germline CDR1 and CDR2: WSHSY and SAAADI. CDR3 amino acids: CASSGSGGVSYEQYF. CDR3 bases: TGCGCCAGCAGTGGATCGGGGGGGGTCTCCTACGAGCAGTACTTC.

The chain links TRBV18 to TRBJ2-1; 7 positions match TRBD2. CDR1 and CDR2 from the germline V gene are KGHSH and LQKENI. The CDR3 spans 16 residues. V dropped 5 bases and J dropped 9; count of bases not matched to a gene: 16. CDR3 in amino acids: CASSSGEGLPSSEQFF. For the CDR3, the DNA is TGTGCCAGCTCATCGGGGGAGGGACTCCCTTCTAGTGAGCAGTTCTTC.

V and J are TRBV6-5 and TRBJ2-1; perhaps TRBD1 as D (5 bases). V was cut by 6 bases and J by 6 bases, with 12 bases left in between. The germline V gene has CDR1 MNHEY and CDR2 SVGAGI. CDR3 length equals 13 residues. For the CDR3, the DNA is TGTGCCAGCAGCTGGACAAGGGGCAATGAGCAGTTCTTC. It translates to CASSWTRGNEQFF.

This clone was found once. The rearrangement links TRBV19 to TRBJ2-1; 7 bases line up with TRBD1. Per the germline V gene, CDR1 is LNHDA and CDR2 is SQIVND (reference sequence). J gave up 2 bases and V 1 base, and 5 bases lay outside the gene matches. The CDR3 contains 16 residues. The CDR3 spells CASSIVSGGPYNEQFF. The DNA of the CDR3 is TGTGCCAGTAGTATAGTTTCAGGGGGACCCTACAATGAGCAGTTCTTC.

V usage is TRBV6-5 and J usage is TRBJ1-4; 9 nucleotides match TRBD1. Germline lookup yields CDR1 MNHEY and CDR2 SVGAGI. V gave up 8 bases and J gave up 8 bases; unmatched junction bases: 6. The CDR3 is 13 residues long. The CDR3 nucleotides read TGTGCCAGCGCCACAGGGGGCTGGGAAAAACTGTTTTTT. This codes for CASATGGWEKLFF.

The rearrangement uses TRBV1 and TRBJ1-2. TRBV1 is a pseudogene. This CDR3 is 22 amino acids long. CDR3 nucleotide sequence: TGCACCAGCAGCCACCCCCCGTTGACCGAGCTAGCCAAGGTTGAGACTAACTATGGCTACACCTTC. Protein sequence: CTSSHPPLTELAKVETNYGYTF.

The rearrangement uses TRBV19 and TRBJ2-1, with a tentative D call TRBD1 (5 bases). The CDR3 sequence is 14 residues long. V gave up 6 bases and J gave up 7 bases, with 16 bases separating them. CDR1 and CDR2 from the germline V gene are LNHDA and SQIVND (reference sequence). CDR3 in amino acids: CASSDQGVLNEQFF. CDR3 coding DNA: TGTGCCAGTAGCGATCAGGGTGTATTGAATGAGCAGTTCTTC.

The chain has TRBV6-1 and TRBJ1-2; D not certain. V lost 2 bases to trimming and J lost 8 bases, with 15 bases between them. The CDR3 has 14 residues. CDR1 MNHNS and CDR2 SASEGT come from the germline V gene. CDR3 loop: CASSEIAEVGGYTF. CDR3 bases: TGTGCCAGCAGTGAAATAGCGGAGGTGGGGGGCTACACCTTC.

This sequence joins TRBV10-2 and TRBJ2-1; 9 bases match TRBD1. CDR1 and CDR2 from the germline V gene are WSHSY and SAAADI. The CDR3 sequence is 15 residues long. The trim removed 6 bases at V and 3 bases at J, leaving 6 bases unmatched. CDR3 sequence (DNA): TGCGCCAGCAGAGAGACAGGGGGGGGCTACAATGAGCAGTTCTTC. Protein product: CASRETGGGYNEQFF.

To note about this clone: At one of its ends the junction is not consistent with the germline gene, which may arise from a read error. The chain uses TRBV5-6 and TRBJ1-2; D gene uncertain. This CDR3 comprises 13 residues. Germline assignment: CDR1 SGHDT and CDR2 YYEEEE. Here the CDR3 DNA reads TGTGCCAGCAGCTTTCCGGGGAAGCCACCCAGAAGGTTC. Its translation is CASSFPGKPPRRF. The complete variable domain, with remaining parts taken from reference TRBV5-6 and TRBJ1-2, reads DAGVTQSPTHLIKTRGQQVTLRCSPKSGHDTVSWYQQALGQGPQFIFQYYEEEERQRGNFPDRFSGHQFPNYSSELNVNALLLGDSALYLCASSFPGKPPRRFGSGTRLTVV.

The chain is built from TRBV28 and TRBJ2-1; 9 nucleotides agree with TRBD2. J was trimmed by 9 bases and V by 5 bases; bases with no gene match: 14. Germline V CDR1 and CDR2: MDHEN, SYDVKM. This CDR3 is built from 16 residues. Written as DNA, the CDR3 is TGTGCCAGCAGTCCCCCTCAGGTAGCGGGAGCCGTTGAGCAGTTCTTC. This encodes CASSPPQVAGAVEQFF. Full variable domain (remainder filled in from reference TRBV28 and TRBJ2-1): DVKVTQSSRYLVKRTGEKVFLECVQDMDHENMFWYRQDPGLGLRLIYFSYDVKMKEKGDIPEGYSVSREKKERFSLILESASTNQTSMYLCASSPPQVAGAVEQFFGPGTRLTVL.

This clone was seen once. The rearrangement links TRBV6-5 to TRBJ2-3, with 8 positions matching TRBD2. Per the germline V gene, CDR1 is MNHEY and CDR2 is SVGAGI. V shed 7 bases, J shed 2 bases, and the junction held 2 bases outside the gene matches. This CDR3 contains 13 residues. The CDR3 region is CASISGATDTQYF. The CDR3 DNA sequence: TGTGCCAGCATTAGCGGGGCCACAGATACGCAGTATTTT.

J is TRBJ2-7 and V is TRBV18, with 11 bases lining up with TRBD1. Losses at the gene ends were 5 bases for V and 6 bases for J; bases not matched to a gene: 3. CDR3 length equals 13 residues. CDR1 is KGHSH and CDR2 is LQKENI in the germline V gene. CDR3 nucleotides: TGTGCCAGCTCAGCGGACAGGGGGCGCGAGCAGTACTTC. Amino acids: CASSADRGREQYF.

Comment on this clone: The junction differs from germline at one of its ends, possibly a read error. The CDR3 here is CASSRDSLAYEQYF. Here the CDR3 DNA reads TGTGCTAGCAGCCGGGACAGTCTCGCCTACGAGCAGTACTTC. The chain recombines TRBV7-7 with TRBJ2-7, with 7 bases aligning to TRBD1. This CDR3 comprises 14 residues. From germline, CDR1 is SSHAT and CDR2 FNYEAQ (reference sequence).

The CDR3 reads CSVLAVTEAFF. In DNA, the CDR3 is TGCAGCGTTCTGGCAGTCACTGAAGCTTTCTTT. This rearrangement joins TRBV29-1 to TRBJ1-1; unclear D gene. Between the trimmed V and J ends, which lost 5 bases and 4 bases, there was a span of 8 bases. In germline, CDR1 is SQVTM, CDR2 ANQGSEA. This CDR3 is 11 amino acids long.

The J gene is TRBJ2-3, the V gene TRBV6-1; the match to TRBD2 covers 11 bases. The J segment lost 0 bases and the V segment lost 4 bases, leaving 0 bases of the junction unmatched. This CDR3 has 15 amino acids. The germline gives CDR1 MNHNS, CDR2 SASEGT. The CDR3 here is CASSGLAGSTDTQYF. DNA of the CDR3: TGTGCCAGCAGTGGACTAGCGGGGAGCACAGATACGCAGTATTTT.